The present TCR beta chain was sequenced within a study of shared clonotypes between healthy human individuals. Genomic DNA of every subset was divided equally among multiple immunoSEQ plates. Only in-frame clones appear in the TCRdb table, and some are missing; sequencing was by immunoSEQ multiplex PCR. Of a few hundred thousand clones listed, more than 95% are singletons. The J segment lost 4 bases and the V segment lost 6 bases, leaving 10 bases of the junction unmatched. The CDR3 sequence is 17 residues long. Germline CDR1 ENHRY, CDR2 SYGVKD. Donors, healthy HIV-negative adults, lacked recent acute infections or vaccinations. Memory CD4+ cells were the fraction left after CD45RA+ naive selection.

The chain uses TRBV10-3 and TRBJ2-3; TRBD2 matches at 13 bases. Input material: naive CD4+ T cells sorted from blood. Subset: CD45RA+ positively selected. The sequence was collected from a woman aged 25 to 39 in good health. CDR3: CAIRDLGTSGIADTQYF. CDR3 DNA: TGTGCCATCAGGGACCTCGGGACTAGCGGGATAGCAGATACGCAGTATTTT.